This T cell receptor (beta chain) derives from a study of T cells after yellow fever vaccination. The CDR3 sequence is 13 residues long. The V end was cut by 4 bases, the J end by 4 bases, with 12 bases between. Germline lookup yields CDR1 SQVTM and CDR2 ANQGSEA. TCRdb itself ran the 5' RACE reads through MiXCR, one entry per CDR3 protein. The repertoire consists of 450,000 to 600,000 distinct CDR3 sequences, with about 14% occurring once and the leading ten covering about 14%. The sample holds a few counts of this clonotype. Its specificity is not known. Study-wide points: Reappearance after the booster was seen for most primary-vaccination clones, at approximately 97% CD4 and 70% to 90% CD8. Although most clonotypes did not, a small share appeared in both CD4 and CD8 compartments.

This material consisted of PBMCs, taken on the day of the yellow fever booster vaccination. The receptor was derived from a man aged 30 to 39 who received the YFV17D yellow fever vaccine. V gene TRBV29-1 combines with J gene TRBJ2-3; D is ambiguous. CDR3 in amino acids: CSVGQSVADTQYF. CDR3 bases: TGCAGCGTTGGGCAGTCGGTCGCAGATACGCAGTATTTT.